The 7 T cell receptor beta chains reported below all come from one sample, sequenced in a study of T cells after yellow fever vaccination. TCRdb passed the 5' RACE reads through MiXCR, listing each CDR3 protein once. The sample lists roughly 180,000 distinct CDR3 sequences, approximately 6% occurring once. Sample: CD4+ T cells sorted from PBMCs, taken on the day of the first yellow fever vaccination. These receptors originate from a young man who received the YFV17D yellow fever vaccine.

This clonotype was counted a few times. V and J are TRBV9 and TRBJ2-7; D is perhaps TRBD2 (5 bases). Germline V gene data show CDR1 as SGDLS and CDR2 as YYNGEE. Trimming took off 0 bases at V and 0 bases at J, with 10 bases between the two ends. The CDR3 sequence is 15 residues long. The CDR3 bases are TGTGCCAGCAGCGTAGGGACTTCAAGCTCCTACGAGCAGTACTTC. It translates to CASSVGTSSSYEQYF.

A few counts support this clonotype. The rearrangement links TRBV7-9 to TRBJ2-2; the D gene is possibly TRBD1 (5 bases). The CDR3 is made up of 16 amino acids. V was cut by 7 bases and J by 7 bases, with 22 bases left in between. Germline values: CDR1 SEHNR, CDR2 FQNEAQ (reference sequence). The CDR3 spells CASTEKTRAAGGELFF. CDR3 DNA sequence: TGTGCCAGCACCGAAAAGACCAGGGCGGCTGGCGGGGAGCTGTTTTTT.

This clonotype was counted ten times or more. V usage is TRBV5-5 and J usage is TRBJ1-6; weak D call: TRBD1 (5 bases). V was shortened by 8 bases and J by 10 bases, with 16 bases between the two germline ends. The germline V gene has CDR1 SGHKS and CDR2 YYEKEE (reference sequence). This CDR3 spans 13 amino acids. The chain's CDR3 is CASGGGPESPLHF. The CDR3 nucleotides read TGTGCCAGTGGGGGGGGACCCGAGTCACCCCTCCACTTT.

About this clonotype: This clone may be a read error of a much larger clone one base away. DNA for the CDR3: TGTGCCAGCAGTTACCCCGGCGGAGGCACTGAAGCTCTCTTT. This gives the protein CASSYPGGGTEALF. V gene TRBV6-5 combines with J gene TRBJ1-1; D call uncertain. The CDR3 runs to 14 residues. Germline CDR1 is MNHEY and CDR2 is SVGAGI.

The table lists this clonotype with many counts. CDR3 DNA sequence: TGTGCCAGCAGTTTCGAAGGTGGGACTGAAGCTTTCTTT. Its translation is CASSFEGGTEAFF. The chain couples TRBV12-3 or TRBV12-4 to TRBJ1-1; D not resolved. The V gene lost 3 bases and the J gene lost 5 bases, with 10 bases spanning the gap. The CDR3 is 13 amino acids.

This clonotype has ten or more counts. The chain couples TRBV12-3 or TRBV12-4 to TRBJ2-7, with D tentatively TRBD2 (5 bases). The CDR3 covers 13 residues. V was clipped by 2 bases and J by 4 bases, with 9 bases between them. This CDR3 is CASSLRGEYEQYF. CDR3 bases: TGTGCCAGCAGTTTACGGGGAGAGTACGAGCAGTACTTC.

This clonotype was counted at least ten times. The V call is TRBV20-1, the J call TRBJ1-4, with D tentatively TRBD1 (5 bases). Trimming shortened V by 5 bases and J by 6 bases, and 16 bases separated the two germline ends. This CDR3 comprises 14 residues. Germline lookup yields CDR1 DFQATT and CDR2 SNEGSKA (reference sequence). CDR3 coding DNA: TGCAGTGCTGCACCGGGACCCGGGGATGAAAAACTGTTTTTT. This encodes CSAAPGPGDEKLFF.